This record covers a single TCR beta chain. Its antigen is still unknown. TCRdb called the 5' RACE reads again in MiXCR, with one record for every CDR3 protein. The sample consists of about 90,000 distinct CDR3 sequences, roughly 13% of them appearing once. Indicated time point: longitudinal time-point 2. The study built unsorted libraries from 2 million PBMCs kept at -80 C. Germline CDR1 KGHDR, CDR2 SFDVKD. The CDR3 runs to 14 residues. Trimming cost V 6 bases and J 6 bases, with 15 bases left between them. The data are from a study of neurological immune-mediated disorders. Study-level points and caveats: Across subjects, no CDR3 amino acid sequence appeared in expanded clones of more than one subject, a finding that suggested private repertoires in all groups. While HTLV-1-associated myelopathy showed the greatest TCR clonal expansion, multiple sclerosis showed the least, falling below healthy controls.

The clonotype comes from a female donor with HTLV-1-associated myelopathy (HAM/TSP). The J gene is TRBJ2-3, the V gene TRBV24-1, with TRBD2 as a possible D gene (6 bases). Sequencing was performed on PBMCs. The CDR3 protein is CATSMEGLSDTQYF. Written as DNA, the CDR3 is TGTGCCACCAGTATGGAGGGGCTGAGCGATACGCAGTATTTT.